This entry describes one TCR beta chain. The data are from a study of blood T cells in healthy people across ages. Every donor provided 7.5 to 10 milliliters of peripheral blood. Trimming shortened V by 5 bases and J by 2 bases, and 7 bases separated the two germline ends. The length of the CDR3 is 12 residues. CDR1 and CDR2 from the germline V gene are SQVTM and ANQGSEA. A sample-barcoded 5' primer and a J-beta primer mix were used in a second PCR of about 7 to 12 cycles. In TCRdb, the 5' RACE reads were re-called with MiXCR into one record per CDR3 protein. The sample lists 1.5 million to 2 million distinct CDR3 sequences; almost 35% were seen once.

J is TRBJ1-3 and V is TRBV29-1; no clear D gene. The material sequenced was blood. The TCR was taken from a woman in her twenties or thirties in good health. The DNA of the CDR3 is TGCAGCGTTTCGGACCCTGGAAACACCATATATTTT. This encodes CSVSDPGNTIYF.